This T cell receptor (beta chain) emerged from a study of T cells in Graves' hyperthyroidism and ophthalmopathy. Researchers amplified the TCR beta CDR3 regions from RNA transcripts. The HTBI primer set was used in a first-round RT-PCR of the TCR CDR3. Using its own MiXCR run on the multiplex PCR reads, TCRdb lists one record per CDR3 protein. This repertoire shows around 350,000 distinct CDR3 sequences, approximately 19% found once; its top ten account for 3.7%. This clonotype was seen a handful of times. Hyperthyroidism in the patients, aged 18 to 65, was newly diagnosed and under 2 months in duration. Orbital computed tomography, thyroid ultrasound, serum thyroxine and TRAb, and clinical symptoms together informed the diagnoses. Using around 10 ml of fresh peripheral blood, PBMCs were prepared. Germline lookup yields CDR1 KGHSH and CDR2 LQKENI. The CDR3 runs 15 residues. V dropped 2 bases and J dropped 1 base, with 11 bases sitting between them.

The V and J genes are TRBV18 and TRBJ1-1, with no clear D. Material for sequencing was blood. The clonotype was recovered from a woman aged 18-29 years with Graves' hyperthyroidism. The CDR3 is CASSPTSRGNTEAFF. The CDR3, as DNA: TGTGCCAGCTCACCAACTAGCCGCGGGAACACTGAAGCTTTCTTT.